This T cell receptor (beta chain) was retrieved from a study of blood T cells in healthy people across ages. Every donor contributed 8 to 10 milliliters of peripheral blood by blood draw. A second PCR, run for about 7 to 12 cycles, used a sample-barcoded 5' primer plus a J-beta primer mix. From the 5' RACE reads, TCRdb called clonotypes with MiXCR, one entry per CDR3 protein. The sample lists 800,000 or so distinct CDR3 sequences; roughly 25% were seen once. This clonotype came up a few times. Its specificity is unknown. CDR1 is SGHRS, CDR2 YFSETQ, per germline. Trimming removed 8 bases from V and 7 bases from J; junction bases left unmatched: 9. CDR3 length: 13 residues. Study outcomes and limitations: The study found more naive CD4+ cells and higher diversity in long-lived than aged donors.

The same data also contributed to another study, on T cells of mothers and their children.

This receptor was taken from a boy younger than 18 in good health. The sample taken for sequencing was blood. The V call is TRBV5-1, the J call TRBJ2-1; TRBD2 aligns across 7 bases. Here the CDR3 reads CASTNLSGNEQFF. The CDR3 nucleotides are TGCGCCAGTACTAACCTTAGCGGGAATGAGCAGTTCTTC.